The clone carrying this TCR beta chain was seen once. Here immunoSEQ multiplex PCR was the method, and the copy in TCRdb shows in-frame clones only, minus some. This table has hundreds of thousands of clones, 95% appearing once. This CDR3 is built from 17 residues. J was trimmed by 0 bases and V by 4 bases; bases with no gene match: 6. Germline V gene sequence: CDR1 MDHEN, CDR2 SYDVKM. These data belong to a study of shared T cell receptors in the human thymus. This chain uses TRBV28 with TRBJ2-6, with 7 bases aligning to TRBD2. Sample: thymocytes. The sequence was obtained from a human donor. Here the CDR3 DNA reads TGTGCCAGCAGTTGGCTAGCGGAGGCCTCTGGGGCCAACGTCCTGACTTTC. It codes for CASSWLAEASGANVLTF. Full variable domain (missing parts from reference TRBV28 and TRBJ2-6): DVKVTQSSRYLVKRTGEKVFLECVQDMDHENMFWYRQDPGLGLRLIYFSYDVKMKEKGDIPEGYSVSREKKERFSLILESASTNQTSMYLCASSWLAEASGANVLTFGAGSRLTVL.